This T cell receptor (beta chain) was observed in a study of blood T cell repertoires in COVID-19. Using immunoSEQ multiplex PCR, the repertoire was profiled, and TCRdb retains in-frame clones only, with some absent. This repertoire shows some 170,000 clones, around 80% found once; its top ten account for nearly 15%. After removal of 0 bases from V and 4 bases from J, the junction contained 4 bases not matched to a gene. The CDR3 is 15 residues long. Germline V gene data show CDR1 as SGHRS and CDR2 as YFSETQ. Participant age was about 18 to 89 years, and participants resided in around 24 US areas. In assigning cohorts, the study relied on participant-reported clinical history. Two negative PCRs, clearance, or symptom resolution had been documented for recovered Cohort 3 donors.

The sample taken for sequencing was PBMCs or T cells enriched from blood (not recorded which). The gene calls are TRBV5-1 and TRBJ2-7, with 10 bases identical to TRBD1. The clonotype originates from a man aged 45-65 years who had recovered from COVID-19. The CDR3, as DNA: TGCGCCAGCAGCTTGGACTGGGACAGGGGTTACGAGCAGTACTTC. The encoded protein is CASSLDWDRGYEQYF.